This T cell receptor beta chain was recorded in a study of blood T cell repertoires in COVID-19. Individuals drawn from around 24 US areas were roughly 18 to 100 years old. Recovered status applied to Cohort 3 donors who had two consecutive negative PCRs. It also applied to those with clearance or with symptom resolution. Trimming removed 4 bases from V and 1 base from J, with 12 bases in between. The germline gives CDR1 SGHTS, CDR2 YDEGEE. CDR3 length equals 15 residues. This clone has a handful of counts. Data came from immunoSEQ multiplex PCR; TCRdb stores just in-frame clones and leaves some out. The sample contains 310,000 or so clones, roughly 90% of which appear only once.

The clonotype originates from a woman in her twenties or thirties who had recovered from COVID-19. The chain employs TRBV5-8 and TRBJ1-5, with D uncertain. Sequenced sample: PBMCs or T cells enriched from blood (not recorded which). The DNA for the CDR3 is TGTGCCAGCAGCCTCCTCTCAGGCAGCAATCAGCCCCAGCATTTT. Its protein is CASSLLSGSNQPQHF.